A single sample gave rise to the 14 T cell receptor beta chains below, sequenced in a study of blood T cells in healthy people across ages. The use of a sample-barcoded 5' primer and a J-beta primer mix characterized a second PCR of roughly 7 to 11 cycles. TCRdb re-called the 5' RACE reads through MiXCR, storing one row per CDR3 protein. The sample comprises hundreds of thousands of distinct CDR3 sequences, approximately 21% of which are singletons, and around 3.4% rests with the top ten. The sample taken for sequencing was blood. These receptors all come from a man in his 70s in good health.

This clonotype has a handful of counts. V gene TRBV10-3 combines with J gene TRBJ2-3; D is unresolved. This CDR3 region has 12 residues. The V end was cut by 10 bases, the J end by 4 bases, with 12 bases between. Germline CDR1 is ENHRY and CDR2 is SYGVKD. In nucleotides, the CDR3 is TGTGCCACCCAGTCTTCGTCAGATACGCAGTATTTT. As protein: CATQSSSDTQYF.

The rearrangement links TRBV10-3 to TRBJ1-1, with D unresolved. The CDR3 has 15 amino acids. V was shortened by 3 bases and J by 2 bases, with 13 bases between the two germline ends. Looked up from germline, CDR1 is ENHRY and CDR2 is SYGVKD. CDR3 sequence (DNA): TGTGCCATCAGTGAAGGGTCGAATAGAAACACTGAAGCTTTCTTT. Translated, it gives CAISEGSNRNTEAFF.

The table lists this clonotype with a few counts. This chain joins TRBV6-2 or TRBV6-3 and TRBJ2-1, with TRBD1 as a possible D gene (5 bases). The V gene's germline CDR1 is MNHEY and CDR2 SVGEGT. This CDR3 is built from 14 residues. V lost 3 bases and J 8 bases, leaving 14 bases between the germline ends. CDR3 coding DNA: TGTGCCAGCAGTTATTTCGTCCAGGGCGATGAGCAGTTCTTC. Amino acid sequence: CASSYFVQGDEQFF.

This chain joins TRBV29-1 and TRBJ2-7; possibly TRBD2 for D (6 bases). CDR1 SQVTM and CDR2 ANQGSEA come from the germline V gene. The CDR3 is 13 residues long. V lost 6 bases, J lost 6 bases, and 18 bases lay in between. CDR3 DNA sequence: TGCAGCGTAGCCCGCGGGGCAGACTTCGAGCAGTACTTC. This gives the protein CSVARGADFEQYF.

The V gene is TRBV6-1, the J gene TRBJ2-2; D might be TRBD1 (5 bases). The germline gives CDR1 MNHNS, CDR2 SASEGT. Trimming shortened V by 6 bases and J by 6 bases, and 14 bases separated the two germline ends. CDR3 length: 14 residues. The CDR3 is CASSPQGFAGELFF. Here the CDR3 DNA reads TGTGCCAGCAGCCCCCAGGGATTTGCCGGGGAGCTGTTTTTT.

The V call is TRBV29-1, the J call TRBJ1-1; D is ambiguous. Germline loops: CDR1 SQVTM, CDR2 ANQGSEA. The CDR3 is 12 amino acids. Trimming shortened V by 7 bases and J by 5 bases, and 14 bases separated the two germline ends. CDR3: CSGGHAGTEAFF. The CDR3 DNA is TGCAGCGGAGGCCATGCGGGGACTGAAGCTTTCTTT. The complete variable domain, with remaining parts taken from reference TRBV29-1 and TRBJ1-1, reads SAVISQKPSRDICQRGTSLTIQCQVDSQVTMMFWYRQQPGQSLTLIATANQGSEATYESGFVIDKFPISRPNLTFSTLTVSNMSPEDSSIYLCSGGHAGTEAFFGQGTRLTVV.

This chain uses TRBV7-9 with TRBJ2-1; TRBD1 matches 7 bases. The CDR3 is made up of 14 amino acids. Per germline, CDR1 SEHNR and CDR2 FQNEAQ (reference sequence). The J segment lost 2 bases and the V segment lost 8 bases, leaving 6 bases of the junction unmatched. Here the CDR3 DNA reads TGTGCCAGCCATCGGGACAGTACCTACAATGAGCAGTTCTTC. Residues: CASHRDSTYNEQFF.

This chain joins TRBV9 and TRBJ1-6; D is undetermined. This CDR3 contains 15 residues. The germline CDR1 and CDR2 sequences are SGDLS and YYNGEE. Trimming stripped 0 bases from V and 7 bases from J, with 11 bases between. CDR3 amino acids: CASSVVGLRNSPLHF. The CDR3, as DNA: TGTGCCAGCAGCGTAGTAGGTCTACGGAATTCACCCCTCCACTTT.

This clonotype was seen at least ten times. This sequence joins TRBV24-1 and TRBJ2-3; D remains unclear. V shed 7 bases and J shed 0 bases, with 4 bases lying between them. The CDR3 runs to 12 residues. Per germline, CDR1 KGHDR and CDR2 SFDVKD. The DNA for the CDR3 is TGTGCCACCAGAGCGAGCACAGATACGCAGTATTTT. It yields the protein CATRASTDTQYF.

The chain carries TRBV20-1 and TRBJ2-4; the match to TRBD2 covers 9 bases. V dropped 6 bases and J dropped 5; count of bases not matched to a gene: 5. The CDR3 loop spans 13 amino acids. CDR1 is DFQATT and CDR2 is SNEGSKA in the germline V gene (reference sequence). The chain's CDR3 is CSAPGLAQNIQYF. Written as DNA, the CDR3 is TGCAGTGCCCCGGGACTAGCACAAAACATTCAGTACTTC.

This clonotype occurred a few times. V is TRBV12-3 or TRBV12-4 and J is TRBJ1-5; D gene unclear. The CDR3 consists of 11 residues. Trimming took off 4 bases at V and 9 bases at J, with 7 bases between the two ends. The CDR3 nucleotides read TGTGCCAGCAGTTCAAAGGGGCCCCAGCATTTT. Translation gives CASSSKGPQHF.

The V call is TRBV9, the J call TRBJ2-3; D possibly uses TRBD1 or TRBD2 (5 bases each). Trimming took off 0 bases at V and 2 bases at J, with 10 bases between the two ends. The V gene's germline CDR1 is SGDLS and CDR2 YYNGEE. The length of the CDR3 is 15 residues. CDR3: CASSVEWGTTDTQYF. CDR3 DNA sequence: TGTGCCAGCAGCGTAGAATGGGGGACCACAGATACGCAGTATTTT. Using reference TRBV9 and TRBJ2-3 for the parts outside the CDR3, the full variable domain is DSGVTQTPKHLITATGQRVTLRCSPRSGDLSVYWYQQSLDQGLQFLIQYYNGEERAKGNILERFSAQQFPDLHSELNLSSLELGDSALYFCASSVEWGTTDTQYFGPGTRLTVL.

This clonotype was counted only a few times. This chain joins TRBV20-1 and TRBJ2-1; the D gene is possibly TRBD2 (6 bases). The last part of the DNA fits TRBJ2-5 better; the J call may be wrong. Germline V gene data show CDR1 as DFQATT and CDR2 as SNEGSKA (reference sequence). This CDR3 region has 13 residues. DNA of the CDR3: TGCAGCGCGATGACTAGTATGCAAGAGACCCAGTACTTC. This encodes CSAMTSMQETQYF.

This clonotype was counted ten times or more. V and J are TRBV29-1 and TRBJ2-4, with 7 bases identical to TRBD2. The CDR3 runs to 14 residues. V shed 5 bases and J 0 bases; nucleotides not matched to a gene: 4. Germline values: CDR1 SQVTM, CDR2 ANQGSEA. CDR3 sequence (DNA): TGCAGCGTTCAAAGCGGGGTAGCCAAAAACATTCAGTACTTC. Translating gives CSVQSGVAKNIQYF. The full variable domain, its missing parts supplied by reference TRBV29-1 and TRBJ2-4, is SAVISQKPSRDICQRGTSLTIQCQVDSQVTMMFWYRQQPGQSLTLIATANQGSEATYESGFVIDKFPISRPNLTFSTLTVSNMSPEDSSIYLCSVQSGVAKNIQYFGAGTRLSVL.